This T cell receptor (beta chain) stems from a study of blood T cell repertoires in COVID-19. Study overall: From the United States, Italy and Spain came samples of acute and convalescent COVID-19. In each case, the material was cDNA or gDNA derived from T cells, B-cell-depleted T cells, or PBMCs.

Methods used by the authors: The authors estimated nucleated cell counts from reference gene primer amplification. Clones were sequenced by immunoSEQ multiplex PCR, and TCRdb holds only the in-frame ones, with some missing. The V and J calls and clone size come from that table; D and trimming were worked out from the DNA. This repertoire shows roughly 200,000 clones, over 65% found once; its top ten account for around a sixth. The germline V gene has CDR1 MNHEY and CDR2 SVGAGI. This CDR3 is 14 amino acids long. V was clipped by 9 bases and J by 2 bases; unmatched bases: 10. Seattle patients were enrolled during active infection and followed longitudinally.

The receptor's source is a person aged 65 to 85 with COVID-19, enrolled during active disease. Sequencing was done on a sample of peripheral blood. This chain connects TRBV6-5 to TRBJ2-7, with 7 bases identical to TRBD1. The CDR3 nucleotides read TGTGCCAGTAAGACAGGGAACCTGGCCTACGAGCAGTACTTC. Translating gives CASKTGNLAYEQYF.